This T cell receptor beta chain was profiled in a study of early T cells in non-severe SARS-CoV-2 infection. Study overall: The input, bulk RNA from unsorted whole blood, was sequenced, and chains were unpaired.

Unique molecular identifiers were attached to individual cDNA molecules. From the 5' RACE reads, TCRdb called clonotypes with MiXCR, one entry per CDR3 protein. The sample holds just over 80,000 distinct CDR3 sequences, roughly 13% seen once. In the case of this clonotype: What it binds is unknown.

Study-wide results and caveats: VDJdb-based annotation leaned toward anti-spike CD8 responses and missed private and CD4 specificities.

The specimen was whole blood. This receptor was taken from an adult who was a healthcare worker with PCR-confirmed SARS-CoV-2 infection or an uninfected control (not recorded which).

CDR3 region: CASSRWTYNEQFF. In DNA form, the CDR3 reads TGTGCCAGCAGCCGATGGACCTACAATGAGCAGTTCTTC. The chain employs TRBV6-1 and TRBJ2-1; no firm D call. With 6 bases removed from V and 2 bases from J, the gap between germline ends came to 8 bases. The germline V gene has CDR1 MNHNS and CDR2 SASEGT. This CDR3 has 13 amino acids.